This entry concerns a single T cell receptor beta chain. The CDR3 sequence is 17 residues long. V shed 4 bases and J shed 2 bases, with 15 bases lying between them. CDR1 is SEHNR and CDR2 is FQNEAQ in the germline V gene (reference sequence). Together with a sample-barcoded 5' primer, a J-beta primer mix was included in a second PCR lasting about 6 to 11 cycles. A single record per CDR3 protein comes from TCRdb applying MiXCR to the 5' RACE reads. The table shows around 1,000,000 distinct CDR3 sequences, with around 25% occurring only once. The data belong to a study of blood T cells in healthy people across ages. The sample was also reused in another study, on T cells of mothers and their children.

The chain couples TRBV7-9 to TRBJ2-6, with D possibly being TRBD2 (6 bases). This receptor was identified in a girl aged 2 to 10 in good health. Sample: blood. The CDR3 bases are TGTGCCAGCAGCTCTTGGAGGGATCAGACTGGGGCCAACGTCCTGACTTTC. The encoded protein is CASSSWRDQTGANVLTF.